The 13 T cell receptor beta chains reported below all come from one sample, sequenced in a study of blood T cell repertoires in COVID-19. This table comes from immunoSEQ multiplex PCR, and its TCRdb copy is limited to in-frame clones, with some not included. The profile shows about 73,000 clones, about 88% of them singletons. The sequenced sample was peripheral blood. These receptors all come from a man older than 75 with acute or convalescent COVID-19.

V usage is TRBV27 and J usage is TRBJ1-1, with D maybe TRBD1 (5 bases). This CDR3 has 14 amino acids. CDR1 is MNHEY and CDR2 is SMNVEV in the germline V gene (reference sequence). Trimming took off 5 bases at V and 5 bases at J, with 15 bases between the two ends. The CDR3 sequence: CASSPLGGGTEAFF. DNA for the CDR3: TGTGCCAGCAGTCCCCTCGGGGGAGGGACTGAAGCTTTCTTT.

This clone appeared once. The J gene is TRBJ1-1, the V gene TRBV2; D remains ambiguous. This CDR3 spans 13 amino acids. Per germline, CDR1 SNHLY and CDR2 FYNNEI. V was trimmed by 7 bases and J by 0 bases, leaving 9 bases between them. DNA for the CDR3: TGTGCCAGCAATCCTAGAGTGAACACTGAAGCTTTCTTT. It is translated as CASNPRVNTEAFF.

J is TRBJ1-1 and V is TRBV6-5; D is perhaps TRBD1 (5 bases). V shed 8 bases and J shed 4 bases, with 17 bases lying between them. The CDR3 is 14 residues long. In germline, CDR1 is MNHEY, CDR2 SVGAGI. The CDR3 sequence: CASSLIGGSTEAFF. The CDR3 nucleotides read TGTGCCAGCTCCCTGATCGGGGGGAGCACTGAAGCTTTCTTT.

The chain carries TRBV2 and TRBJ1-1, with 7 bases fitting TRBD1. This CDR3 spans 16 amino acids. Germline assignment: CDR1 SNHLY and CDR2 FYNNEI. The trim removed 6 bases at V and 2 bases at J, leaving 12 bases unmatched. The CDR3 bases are TGTGCCAGCAGCCCTCTCCAGACAGGGATCAACACTGAAGCTTTCTTT. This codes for CASSPLQTGINTEAFF.

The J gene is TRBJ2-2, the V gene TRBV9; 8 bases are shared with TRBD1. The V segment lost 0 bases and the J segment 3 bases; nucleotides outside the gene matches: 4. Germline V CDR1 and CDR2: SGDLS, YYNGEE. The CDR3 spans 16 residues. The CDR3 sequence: CASSVGAGGHTGELFF. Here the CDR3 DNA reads TGTGCCAGCAGCGTAGGTGCAGGGGGCCACACCGGGGAGCTGTTTTTT.

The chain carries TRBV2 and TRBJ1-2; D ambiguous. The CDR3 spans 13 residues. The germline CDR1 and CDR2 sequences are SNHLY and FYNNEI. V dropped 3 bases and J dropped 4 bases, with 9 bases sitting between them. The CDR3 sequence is CASSEQVGYGYTF. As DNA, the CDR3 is TGTGCCAGCAGTGAGCAGGTTGGCTATGGCTACACCTTC.

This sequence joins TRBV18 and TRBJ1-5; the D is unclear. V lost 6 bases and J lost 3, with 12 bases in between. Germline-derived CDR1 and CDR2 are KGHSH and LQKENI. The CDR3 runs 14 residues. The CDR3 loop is CASSREGTNQPQHF. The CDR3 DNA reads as TGTGCCAGCTCGCGGGAAGGAACCAATCAGCCCCAGCATTTT.

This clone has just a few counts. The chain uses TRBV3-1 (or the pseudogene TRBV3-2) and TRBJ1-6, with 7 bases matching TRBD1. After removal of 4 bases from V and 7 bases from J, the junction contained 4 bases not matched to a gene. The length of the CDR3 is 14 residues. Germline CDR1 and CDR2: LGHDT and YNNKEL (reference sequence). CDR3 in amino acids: CASSRTGRNSPLHF. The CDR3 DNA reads TGTGCCAGCAGCCGGACAGGTCGGAATTCACCCCTCCACTTT.

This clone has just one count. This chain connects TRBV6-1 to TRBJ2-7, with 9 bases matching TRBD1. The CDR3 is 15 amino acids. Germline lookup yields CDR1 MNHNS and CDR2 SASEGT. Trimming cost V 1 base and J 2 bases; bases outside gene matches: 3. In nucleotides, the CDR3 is TGTGCCAGCAGTGAAGGACAGGGGGGGACCTACGAGCAGTACTTC. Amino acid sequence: CASSEGQGGTYEQYF.

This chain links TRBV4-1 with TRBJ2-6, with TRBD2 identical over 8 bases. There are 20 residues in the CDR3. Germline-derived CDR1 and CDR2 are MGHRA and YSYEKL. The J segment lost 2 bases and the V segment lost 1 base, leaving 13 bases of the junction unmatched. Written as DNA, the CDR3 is TGCGCCAGCAGCCAAGGTCGGGAGCGGGGGCTGGTCCCTGGGGCCAACGTCCTGACTTTC. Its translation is CASSQGRERGLVPGANVLTF.

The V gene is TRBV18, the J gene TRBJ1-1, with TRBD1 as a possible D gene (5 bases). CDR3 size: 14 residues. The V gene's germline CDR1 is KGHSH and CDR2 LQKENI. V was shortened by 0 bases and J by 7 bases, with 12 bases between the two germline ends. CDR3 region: CASSPPQALSEAFF. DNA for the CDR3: TGTGCCAGCTCACCACCACAGGCACTCAGTGAAGCTTTCTTT.

The CDR3 protein is CASSSAVTPRYGYTF. CDR3 in DNA: TGTGCCAGCAGCTCGGCGGTCACTCCCCGCTATGGCTACACCTTC. The V and J genes are TRBV5-4 and TRBJ1-2; no reliable D call. CDR1 and CDR2 from the germline V gene are SGHNT and YYREEE (reference sequence). The CDR3 totals 15 residues. V lost 3 bases and J 4 bases, leaving 16 bases between the germline ends.

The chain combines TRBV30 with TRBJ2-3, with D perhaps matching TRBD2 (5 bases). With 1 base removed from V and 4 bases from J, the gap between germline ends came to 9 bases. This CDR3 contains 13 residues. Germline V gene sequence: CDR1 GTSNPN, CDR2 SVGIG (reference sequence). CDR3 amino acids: CAWSGRRPDTQYF. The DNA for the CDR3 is TGTGCCTGGAGTGGCAGGAGGCCAGATACGCAGTATTTT.